This entry features one TCR beta chain sequence. The antigen is not known. PCR was performed using 60 Vbeta and 13 Jbeta primers. Assay: immunoSEQ multiplex PCR; the TCRdb copy retains only in-frame clones and omits some. The data show roughly 200,000 clones, about 80% seen once. This specimen comes from a study of cytomegalovirus exposure and HLA in healthy donors. General observations from the study: CMV antigen specificity of a few CMV-associated chains was confirmed in vitro. One cluster of highly shared sequence variants probably arose as a sequencing artifact. Reportedly, diagnosis of cytomegalovirus status by the classifier showed high specificity and sensitivity.

The CDR3 has 14 amino acids. Per germline, CDR1 LNHDA and CDR2 SQIVND (reference sequence). V shed 5 bases and J 3 bases; nucleotides not matched to a gene: 4. Specimen: PBMCs. This clonotype was sampled from a woman in her forties in good health and CMV-seronegative. The rearrangement joins TRBV19 to TRBJ2-5, with 9 positions matching TRBD2. Here the CDR3 reads CASSWRGGEETQYF. CDR3 nucleotides: TGTGCCAGTAGTTGGCGGGGGGGGGAAGAGACCCAGTACTTC.